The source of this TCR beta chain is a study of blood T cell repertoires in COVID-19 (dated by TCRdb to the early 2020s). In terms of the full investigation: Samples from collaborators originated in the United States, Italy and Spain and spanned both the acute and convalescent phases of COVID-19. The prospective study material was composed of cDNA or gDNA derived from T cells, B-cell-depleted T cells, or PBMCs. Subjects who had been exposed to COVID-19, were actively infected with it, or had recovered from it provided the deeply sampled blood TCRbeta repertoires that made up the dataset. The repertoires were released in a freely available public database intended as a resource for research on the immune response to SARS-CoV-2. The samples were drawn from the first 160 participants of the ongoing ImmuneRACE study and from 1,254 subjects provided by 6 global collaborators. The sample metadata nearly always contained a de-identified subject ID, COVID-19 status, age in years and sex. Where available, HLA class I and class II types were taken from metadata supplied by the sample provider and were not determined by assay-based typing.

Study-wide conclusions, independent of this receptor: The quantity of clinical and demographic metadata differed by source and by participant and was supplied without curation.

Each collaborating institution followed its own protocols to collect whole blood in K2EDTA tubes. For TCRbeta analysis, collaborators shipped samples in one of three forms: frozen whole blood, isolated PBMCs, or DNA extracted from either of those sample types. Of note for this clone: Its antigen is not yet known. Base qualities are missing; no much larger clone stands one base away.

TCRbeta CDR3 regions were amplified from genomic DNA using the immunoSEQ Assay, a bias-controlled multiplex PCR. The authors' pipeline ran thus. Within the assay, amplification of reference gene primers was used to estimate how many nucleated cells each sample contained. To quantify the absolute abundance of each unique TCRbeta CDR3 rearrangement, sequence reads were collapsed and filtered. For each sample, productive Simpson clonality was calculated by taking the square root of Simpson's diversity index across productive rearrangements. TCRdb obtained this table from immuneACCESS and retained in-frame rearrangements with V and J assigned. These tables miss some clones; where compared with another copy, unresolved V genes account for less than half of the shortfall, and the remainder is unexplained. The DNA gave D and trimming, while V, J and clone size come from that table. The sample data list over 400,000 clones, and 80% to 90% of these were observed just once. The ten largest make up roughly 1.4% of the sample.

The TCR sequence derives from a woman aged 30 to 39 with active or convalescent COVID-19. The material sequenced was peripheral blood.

The CDR3 sequence is CASGGDQPQHF. The sequenced DNA: TGTGCCAGTGGGGGCGATCAGCCCCAGCATTTT. This chain is built from TRBV19 and TRBJ1-5, and perhaps TRBD1 as D gene, on 6 matching bases. Looking up the germline V gene (reference sequence) yields CDR1 LNHDA and CDR2 SQIVND. The CDR3 measures 11 amino acids from cysteine to phenylalanine. The DNA shown is the 33-base CDR3, in frame from base 1. Relative to germline, V is 8 bases shorter and J is 5 bases shorter, with 7 bases between their ends.